This TCR beta chain originates from a study of blood T cell repertoires in COVID-19. As for the study in general: Sources were T cells, B-cell-depleted T cells, or PBMCs; the material itself was cDNA or gDNA.

In the original workflow: Estimated nucleated cell counts came from reference gene primer amplification. Measured with immunoSEQ multiplex PCR; TCRdb has only the in-frame clones, and not every one. V, J and clone size derive from that table, while D and trimming were established from the DNA sequence. The table has about 50,000 clones, more than 70% seen once. Germline lookup yields CDR1 MNHEY and CDR2 SVGAGI. CDR3 length: 14 amino acids. V was clipped by 8 bases and J by 5 bases; unmatched bases: 8. The clonotype was recovered from a human donor in a cohort sampled during active COVID-19. Sequenced input: peripheral blood. This chain connects TRBV6-5 to TRBJ1-1; 10 bases align to TRBD1. The CDR3 nucleotides are TGTGCCAGCGGGGGGGACAGGGGCAGGACTGAAGCTTTCTTT. It is translated as CASGGDRGRTEAFF.